This TCR beta chain appears in the sequencing data of a study of T cell clonotyping in hematopoietic cell transplantation. Regarding the study as a whole: Pathologically expanded recipient clonotypes increased progressively from day 30 to day 180 as diversity fell.

This clone was found a few times. Its antigen is undetermined. The ends were cut back, 7 bases at V and 4 bases at J, with 17 bases in the middle. This CDR3 comprises 14 residues. The V gene's germline CDR1 is SGHTA and CDR2 FQGNSA. Sequencing used immunoSEQ multiplex PCR; TCRdb keeps in-frame clones, though not all of them. Of 8,000 to 8,500 clones listed, around nine tenths are singletons. The specimen comprised peripheral blood mononuclear cells, sampled at the time of graft-versus-host disease after allogeneic stem cell transplant. The TCR comes from a male patient between 55 and 70 years old who had an allogeneic stem cell transplant from a related donor, so the T cells may come from the graft donor. Some clones in this sample may be carry-over from other donors' samples. This chain joins TRBV7-2 and TRBJ2-7, with D uncertain. The CDR3 bases are TGTGCCAGCACCCCTTCGGCAGGTGGGTACGAGCAGTACTTC. Its protein is CASTPSAGGYEQYF.